This entry lists 16 T cell receptor beta chains sequenced from one sample in a study of T-cell reconstitution after alpha-beta-depleted transplantation in children. Unique molecular identifiers were used in preparing the TCRbeta library. TCRdb re-derived calls from the PCR reads in MiXCR, one entry per CDR3 protein. The sample carries 400,000 to 450,000 distinct CDR3 sequences, around two fifths recorded once. Material: PBMCs, obtained before TCRalphabeta/CD19-depleted stem cell transplant. All receptors come from a girl aged 2-15 years with aplastic anemia, due to receive a stem cell transplant.

With regard to this clonotype: At one of its ends the junction is not consistent with the germline gene, which may arise from a read error. This rearrangement joins TRBV12-3 or TRBV12-4 to TRBJ1-6; D ambiguous. CDR3 length: 14 residues. CDR3 sequence reads: CASSPHGRRSPIHF. The CDR3 DNA reads TGTGCCAGCAGTCCACATGGACGCCGTTCACCCATCCACTTT.

This clonotype appeared a few times. The rearrangement links TRBV2 to TRBJ1-4, with D perhaps matching TRBD1 (6 bases). With 5 bases removed from V and 2 bases from J, the gap between germline ends came to 15 bases. The germline V gene has CDR1 SNHLY and CDR2 FYNNEI. The CDR3 has 16 amino acids. CDR3 sequence (DNA): TGTGCCAGCAGTAATGCAGGGGCCGCCACTAATGAAAAACTGTTTTTT. Amino acid sequence: CASSNAGAATNEKLFF. Based on the CDR3 plus reference TRBV2 and TRBJ1-4, the full variable domain is EPEVTQTPSHQVTQMGQEVILRCVPISNHLYFYWYRQILGQKVEFLVSFYNNEISEKSEIFDDQFSVERPDGSNFTLKIRSTKLEDSAMYFCASSNAGAATNEKLFFGSGTQLSVL.

The sample holds a few counts of this clonotype. This chain joins TRBV2 and TRBJ1-1; D gene unclear. Germline lookup yields CDR1 SNHLY and CDR2 FYNNEI. This CDR3 comprises 15 residues. V lost 1 base to trimming and J lost 4 bases, with 13 bases between them. The CDR3 loop is CASSEDPGMATEAFF. In DNA, the CDR3 is TGTGCCAGCAGTGAAGATCCGGGGATGGCCACTGAAGCTTTCTTT.

The chain carries TRBV5-1 and TRBJ2-5; no firm D call. The germline V and J ends were trimmed by 5 bases and 2 bases, with 7 bases remaining between them. This CDR3 is 12 amino acids long. Per germline, CDR1 SGHRS and CDR2 YFSETQ. The DNA of the CDR3 is TGCGCCAGCAGGCGCCAGCAAGAGACCCAGTACTTC. The encoded protein is CASRRQQETQYF. The variable domain in full, completed from reference TRBV5-1 and TRBJ2-5, reads KAGVTQTPRYLIKTRGQQVTLSCSPISGHRSVSWYQQTPGQGLQFLFEYFSETQRNKGNFPGRFSGRQFSNSRSEMNVSTLELGDSALYLCASRRQQETQYFGPGTRLLVL.

This clonotype was found many times. The chain employs TRBV20-1 and TRBJ2-3, with TRBD2 matching over 7 bases. Trimming at V came to 0 bases and at J to 5 bases, leaving 14 bases not matched to a gene. The CDR3 loop spans 17 amino acids. The germline V gene has CDR1 DFQATT and CDR2 SNEGSKA (reference sequence). This CDR3 is CSARDSVRREFLDTQYF. Here the CDR3 DNA reads TGCAGTGCTAGAGATAGTGTCAGGCGGGAGTTTCTAGATACGCAGTATTTT.

The sample holds one count of this clonotype. This chain uses TRBV5-3 with TRBJ2-5; perhaps D is TRBD1 or TRBD2 (5 bases each). TRBV5-3 is designated an ORF whose function remains uncertain. The length of the CDR3 is 13 residues. Trimming pared 9 bases from V and 1 base from J, leaving 13 bases between. CDR3 protein: CAMAPGLQETQYF. The CDR3 DNA reads as TGTGCCATGGCCCCGGGGCTCCAAGAGACCCAGTACTTC.

This chain links TRBV29-1 with TRBJ1-1; 8 bases line up with TRBD1. The trim removed 4 bases at V and 6 bases at J, leaving 7 bases unmatched. Looked up from germline, CDR1 is SQVTM and CDR2 is ANQGSEA. The CDR3 totals 13 residues. CDR3 DNA: TGCAGCGTTGTGGCAGGGGGCTGGGCTGAAGCTTTCTTT. Translating it yields CSVVAGGWAEAFF.

This clonotype was counted between two and nine times. In nucleotides, the CDR3 is TGTGCCAGTAAAGGAGGGAATGAGCAGTTCTTC. Its protein is CASKGGNEQFF. This sequence joins TRBV12-3 or TRBV12-4 and TRBJ2-1; the D gene is possibly TRBD2 (6 bases). Trimming removed 9 bases at V and 7 bases at J, with 10 bases between. The length of the CDR3 is 11 residues.

V usage is TRBV4-1 and J usage is TRBJ2-7; 9 bases are a match to TRBD2. The CDR3 extends over 17 amino acids. After removal of 3 bases from V and 2 bases from J, the junction contained 11 bases not matched to a gene. Germline CDR1 MGHRA, CDR2 YSYEKL. The CDR3 here is CASSHPLGSGGTYEQYF. CDR3 nucleotide sequence: TGCGCCAGCAGCCATCCCCTCGGTAGCGGGGGAACCTACGAGCAGTACTTC.

This chain uses TRBV5-1 with TRBJ2-7; TRBD1 matches 9 bases. V lost 7 bases and J lost 0; bases outside the gene matches: 8. The germline V gene encodes CDR1 SGHRS and CDR2 YFSETQ. This CDR3 region has 15 residues. The CDR3 loop reads CASSPGDRDSYEQYF. CDR3 nucleotide sequence: TGCGCCAGCTCACCGGGGGACAGGGACTCCTACGAGCAGTACTTC.

This clonotype occurred a few times. The J gene is TRBJ2-1, the V gene TRBV20-1; 7 bases map to TRBD2. There are 14 residues in the CDR3. Germline trimming cut 3 bases from V and 2 bases from J; bases unmatched to any gene: 4. Germline CDR1 DFQATT, CDR2 SNEGSKA (reference sequence). CDR3 sequence (DNA): TGCAGTGCTAGTATGGCGGGAGCCTACAATGAGCAGTTCTTC. It encodes CSASMAGAYNEQFF.

This clonotype was seen repeatedly, ten times or more. The gene calls are TRBV12-3 or TRBV12-4 and TRBJ1-4, with no clear D. Trimming took off 1 base at V and 7 bases at J, with 4 bases between the two ends. The CDR3 runs 12 residues. The CDR3 region is CASSLVSEKLFF. In DNA, the CDR3 is TGTGCCAGCAGTTTAGTCTCTGAAAAACTGTTTTTT.

In nucleotides, the CDR3 is TGTGCCAGCAGCTTGGGGACGGGGGGAGACACTGAAGCTTTCTTT. This gives the protein CASSLGTGGDTEAFF. V usage is TRBV5-8 and J usage is TRBJ1-1; D might be TRBD1 (5 bases). The ends were cut back, 0 bases at V and 3 bases at J, with 12 bases in the middle. Germline loops: CDR1 SGHTS, CDR2 YDEGEE. The CDR3 is made up of 15 amino acids.

The chain recombines TRBV4-2 with TRBJ2-5; TRBD2 matches 10 bases. This CDR3 has 15 residues. Germline V lookup: CDR1 LGHNA, CDR2 YNFKEQ. Trimming at V came to 0 bases and at J to 6 bases, leaving 4 bases not matched to a gene. As DNA, the CDR3 is TGTGCCAGCAGCCAAGAGGGGACTAGCGCCAAGACCCAGTACTTC. Protein sequence: CASSQEGTSAKTQYF.

The V call is TRBV7-2, the J call TRBJ2-5, with 8 bases aligning to TRBD2. In germline, CDR1 is SGHTA, CDR2 FQGNSA. V gave up 2 bases and J gave up 1 base; unmatched junction bases: 3. CDR3 length equals 15 residues. CDR3 in DNA: TGTGCCAGCAGCTTATCGGGGGGGCTCCAAGAGACCCAGTACTTC. This codes for CASSLSGGLQETQYF.

This sequence joins TRBV5-1 and TRBJ1-6, with 9 bases that match TRBD1. J lost 9 bases, V lost 4 bases, and 8 bases had no gene match. This CDR3 contains 15 residues. Germline values: CDR1 SGHRS, CDR2 YFSETQ. The CDR3 DNA reads as TGCGCCAGCAGCCCGGATGGGACAGGGTTTTCACCCCTCCACTTT. Amino acid sequence: CASSPDGTGFSPLHF.